This TCR beta chain was identified during a study of sequential checkpoint blockade in melanoma. Study information: Arm A got nivolumab then ipilimumab; arm B the reverse, 1:1.

Produced via immunoSEQ multiplex PCR; TCRdb's table is partial and in-frame only. This sample has over 9,500 clones; around 75% occur once, and the top ten carry about 17%. Per germline, CDR1 MNHNY and CDR2 SVGAGI (reference sequence). V was pared by 6 bases and J by 5 bases, with 19 bases between. The CDR3 spans 15 residues. As for treatment: randomized to nivolumab then ipilimumab (arm A) or the reverse (arm B). The chain combines TRBV6-6 with TRBJ2-5; possible D gene TRBD2, 5 bases. The receptor was isolated from a human donor with melanoma. The sequenced sample was CD8+ T cells sorted from blood (inferred from file names), obtained from a patient given nivolumab and ipilimumab in sequence. In DNA form, the CDR3 reads TGTGCCAGCAGATTCAGACTATGGACCCAGGAGACCCAGTACTTC. It yields the protein CASRFRLWTQETQYF.